This T cell receptor (beta chain) was found in a study of patients and donors after allogeneic stem cell transplantation. This clonotype occurred a few times. This CDR3 contains 15 residues. The germline CDR1 and CDR2 sequences are LGHNA and YSLEER. Trimming removed 2 bases at V and 4 bases at J, with 14 bases between. MiXCR, run by TCRdb on the RT-PCR reads, gives a single entry per CDR3 protein. This sample has about a million distinct CDR3 sequences; more than 15% occur once, and the top ten carry roughly 6%. Sample: blood, either unsorted or a sorted T cell fraction (not recorded which). V usage is TRBV4-3 and J usage is TRBJ1-1; unclear D gene. The sequence was obtained from a human donor who was either an allogeneic HSCT recipient or a stem cell or donor lymphocyte infusion donor (not recorded which). It is not recorded whose cells these are; they may come from a transplant donor. The CDR3 sequence is CASSQHPVIGTEAFF. As DNA, the CDR3 is TGCGCCAGCAGCCAACACCCAGTGATCGGCACTGAAGCTTTCTTT.